Here is one T cell receptor (beta chain) with its context. What it binds is not known. This entry belongs to a study of early T cells in non-severe SARS-CoV-2 infection. Study context: Investigators sequenced bulk RNA drawn from unsorted whole blood, and chains remained unpaired. Overall study results and limits: Anti-spike CD8 specificities were favored by VDJdb matching, whose results missed private and CD4 specificities.

Unique molecular identifier tags were affixed to discrete cDNA molecules. TCRdb re-derived calls from the 5' RACE reads in MiXCR, one entry per CDR3 protein. The profile shows approximately 70,000 distinct CDR3 sequences, about 9% of them singletons. CDR1 and CDR2 from the germline V gene are SGHTA and FQGTGA. Trimming removed 5 bases from V and 2 bases from J, with 12 bases in between. The CDR3 runs 14 residues. Sequencing was performed on whole blood, taken at baseline. This receptor was identified in an adult who was a healthcare worker with PCR-confirmed SARS-CoV-2 infection or an uninfected control (not recorded which). The chain links TRBV7-3 to TRBJ2-5; D unclear. CDR3 sequence reads: CASSHKGMQETQYF. CDR3 in DNA: TGTGCCAGCAGCCACAAGGGTATGCAAGAGACCCAGTACTTC. Drawing the rest from reference TRBV7-3 and TRBJ2-5, the complete variable domain is GAGVSQTPSNKVTEKGKYVELRCDPISGHTALYWYRQSLGQGPEFLIYFQGTGAADDSGLPNDRFFAVRPEGSVSTLKIQRTERGDSAVYLCASSHKGMQETQYFGPGTRLLVL.